Each of the 18 T cell receptor beta chains below was sequenced from the same sample in a study of blood T cell repertoires in COVID-19. Here immunoSEQ multiplex PCR was the method, and the copy in TCRdb shows in-frame clones only, minus some. In the table there are over 100,000 clones, more than 85% of which are singletons. Specimen: peripheral blood. These receptors all stem from a man between 50 and 59 years old with active or convalescent COVID-19.

This clone was counted a single time. DNA for the CDR3: TGTGCCAGCAGCTTACCCCCCTTGTATGAGACCCAGTACTTC. Residues: CASSLPPLYETQYF. V is TRBV7-2 and J is TRBJ2-5; no reliable D call. The CDR3 is 14 residues long. Trimming took off 2 bases at V and 5 bases at J, with 12 bases between the two ends. The germline gives CDR1 SGHTA, CDR2 FQGNSA.

This chain uses TRBV2 with TRBJ1-2; 8 bases match TRBD1. The CDR3 sequence is 13 residues long. Germline V CDR1 and CDR2: SNHLY, FYNNEI. The J segment lost 2 bases and the V segment lost 9 bases, leaving 5 bases of the junction unmatched. The CDR3 DNA sequence: TGTGCCAGTATAGCAGGGGGCAACTATGGCTACACCTTC. This gives the protein CASIAGGNYGYTF.

This chain joins TRBV9 and TRBJ2-5; weak D call: TRBD2 (5 bases). V was clipped by 1 base and J by 4 bases, with 11 bases between them. Per germline, CDR1 SGDLS and CDR2 YYNGEE. CDR3 length: 14 amino acids. The CDR3 DNA reads TGTGCCAGCAGCGTATCCTACGGAGGAGAGACCCAGTACTTC. Protein: CASSVSYGGETQYF.

This rearrangement joins TRBV18 to TRBJ1-6; TRBD1 matches at 7 bases. In germline, CDR1 is KGHSH, CDR2 LQKENI. The V and J ends lost 5 bases and 6 bases, in that order; junction bases with no gene match: 7. This CDR3 region has 15 residues. The DNA of the CDR3 is TGTGCCAGCTCAATTACAGGGGTGGCTAATTCACCCCTCCACTTT. Encoded protein: CASSITGVANSPLHF.

The genes are TRBV6-6 and TRBJ2-7; perhaps TRBD2 as D (6 bases). The germline V gene has CDR1 MNHNY and CDR2 SVGAGI (reference sequence). CDR3 length: 12 residues. Deletions cut 2 bases from V and 7 bases from J, with 9 bases between. The CDR3 bases are TGTGCCAGCAGTTACGAGGGGAGGGAGCAGTACGTC. Amino acid sequence: CASSYEGREQYV.

CDR3 protein: CASSLTMSSYEQYF. CDR3 DNA: TGTGCCAGCAGCTTAACTATGAGCTCCTACGAGCAGTACTTC. V and J are TRBV7-8 and TRBJ2-7; D is ambiguous. Germline lookup yields CDR1 SGHVS and CDR2 FQNEAQ. Trimming left V 2 bases short and J 0 bases short, with 8 bases between. This CDR3 contains 14 residues.

J is TRBJ1-2 and V is TRBV28; TRBD1 aligns across 8 bases. Germline values: CDR1 MDHEN, CDR2 SYDVKM. CDR3 length: 16 amino acids. V lost 4 bases to trimming and J lost 2 bases; unmatched junction nucleotides: 9. CDR3 in amino acids: CASSSYWTGTNYGYTF. CDR3 sequence (DNA): TGTGCCAGCAGTTCCTACTGGACAGGGACAAACTATGGCTACACCTTC.

The J gene is TRBJ2-7, the V gene TRBV6-1; possibly TRBD1 for D (5 bases). The V end was cut by 2 bases, the J end by 3 bases, with 11 bases between. Germline values: CDR1 MNHNS, CDR2 SASEGT. CDR3 length: 14 residues. The CDR3: CASSEIRQGYEQYV. In nucleotides, the CDR3 is TGTGCCAGCAGTGAAATTAGGCAGGGCTACGAGCAGTACGTC.

The J gene is TRBJ2-7, the V gene TRBV10-1; D is uncertain. V lost 6 bases and J 6 bases, leaving 12 bases between the germline ends. The CDR3 consists of 12 residues. Per germline, CDR1 WNHNN and CDR2 SYGVQD (reference sequence). The CDR3 nucleotides are TGCGCCAGCAGCCTTAGACCGGGCGAGCAGTACGTC. Its protein product is CASSLRPGEQYV.

The chain joins TRBV25-1 to TRBJ2-5; 8 bases are a match to TRBD2. Germline V gene lookup returns CDR1 MGHDK and CDR2 SYGVNS. The ends lost 8 bases at V and 5 bases at J; junction bases unmatched: 10. This CDR3 contains 14 residues. The CDR3 spells CASSPGGGGETQYF. The CDR3 DNA sequence: TGTGCCAGCTCTCCCGGGGGCGGGGGGGAGACCCAGTACTTC.

The chain carries TRBV5-1 and TRBJ2-2, with D hard to call. The CDR3 consists of 12 residues. Looked up from germline, CDR1 is SGHRS and CDR2 is YFSETQ. Trimming removed 4 bases at V and 2 bases at J, with 3 bases between. The CDR3 DNA reads TGCGCCAGCAGCACAAACACCGGGGAGCTGTTTTTT. Its protein is CASSTNTGELFF.

A word on this clone: This same CDR3 is encoded by further DNA sequences in the sample. The V call is TRBV28, the J call TRBJ2-2, with D possibly TRBD2 on 7 matching bases. Trimming took off 1 base at V and 6 bases at J, with 12 bases between the two ends. This CDR3 spans 15 amino acids. The germline gives CDR1 MDHEN, CDR2 SYDVKM. The CDR3 spells CASSLSGGGAGELFF. For the CDR3, the DNA is TGTGCCAGCAGTTTATCAGGAGGGGGGGCCGGGGAGCTGTTTTTT.

The chain joins TRBV30 to TRBJ2-5; D not resolved. The ends were cut back, 1 base at V and 2 bases at J, with 8 bases in the middle. This CDR3 has 13 residues. Germline V gene data show CDR1 as GTSNPN and CDR2 as SVGIG (reference sequence). The CDR3 coding sequence is TGTGCCTGGAGTGGGTCGGGTCAAGAGACCCAGTACTTC. As protein: CAWSGSGQETQYF.

The rearrangement links TRBV18 to TRBJ2-2; D gene uncertain. CDR3 size: 11 residues. Germline V gene lookup returns CDR1 KGHSH and CDR2 LQKENI. V was cut by 3 bases and J by 8 bases, with 4 bases left in between. The CDR3 bases are TGTGCCAGCTCACCTCTGGGGGAGCTGTTTTTT. It specifies CASSPLGELFF.

The chain has TRBV28 and TRBJ2-2, with TRBD2 matching over 14 bases. The trim removed 7 bases at V and 5 bases at J, leaving 3 bases unmatched. Germline CDR1 and CDR2: MDHEN and SYDVKM. The CDR3 consists of 15 residues. The CDR3: CASMTSGGATGELFF. In DNA form, the CDR3 reads TGTGCCAGCATGACTAGCGGGGGGGCAACCGGGGAGCTGTTTTTT.

V and J are TRBV5-1 and TRBJ2-5, with a weak D call TRBD2 (6 bases). The CDR3 consists of 14 residues. Germline CDR1 is SGHRS and CDR2 is YFSETQ. Trimming shortened V by 7 bases and J by 1 base, and 14 bases separated the two germline ends. CDR3 nucleotide sequence: TGCGCCAGCTCTCCTACCGGGAGCCAAGAGACCCAGTACTTC. Its translation is CASSPTGSQETQYF. The full variable domain, completed using reference TRBV5-1 and TRBJ2-5, is KAGVTQTPRYLIKTRGQQVTLSCSPISGHRSVSWYQQTPGQGLQFLFEYFSETQRNKGNFPGRFSGRQFSNSRSEMNVSTLELGDSALYLCASSPTGSQETQYFGPGTRLLVL.

The chain recombines TRBV7-8 with TRBJ1-2, with TRBD1 identical over 7 bases. J lost 7 bases, V lost 5 bases, and 10 bases had no gene match. CDR3 length equals 14 residues. CDR1 and CDR2 (germline): SGHVS, FQNEAQ. The CDR3 bases are TGTGCCAGCAGCCCGCCCGACAGGGCGCGTGGCTACACCTTC. It yields the protein CASSPPDRARGYTF.

This chain joins TRBV5-6 and TRBJ2-7, with D possibly TRBD1 on 5 matching bases. CDR3 length equals 15 residues. Trimming stripped 0 bases from V and 4 bases from J, with 14 bases between. CDR1 is SGHDT and CDR2 is YYEEEE in the germline V gene. The CDR3 here is CASSLGGPGPYEQYF. The CDR3 DNA reads as TGTGCCAGCAGCTTGGGGGGCCCCGGACCTTACGAGCAGTACTTC.